These 24 T cell receptor beta chains share one sample of origin, sequenced in a study of blood T cell repertoires in COVID-19. Data came from immunoSEQ multiplex PCR; TCRdb stores just in-frame clones and leaves some out. The sample holds 140,000 to 150,000 clones, roughly 84% seen once. The sequenced sample was peripheral blood. Receptors were obtained from a man aged 25 to 45 with COVID-19, enrolled during active disease.

This clone was seen a few times. This chain uses TRBV30 with TRBJ1-2; D gene uncertain. Germline V lookup: CDR1 GTSNPN, CDR2 SVGIG (reference sequence). The CDR3 is 11 residues long. V was shortened by 3 bases and J by 6 bases, with 8 bases between the two germline ends. The CDR3 region is CAWRRPDGYTF. For the CDR3, the DNA is TGTGCCTGGAGGCGGCCCGATGGCTACACCTTC.

This clone was recorded a few times. The V gene is TRBV7-6, the J gene TRBJ2-1, with TRBD2 as a possible D gene (6 bases). The germline V gene has CDR1 SGHVS and CDR2 FNYEAQ. The V gene lost 4 bases and the J gene lost 6 bases, with 16 bases spanning the gap. The CDR3 length is 15 residues. CDR3 nucleotide sequence: TGTGCCAGCAGCTCCCCAAGGACGGGACTCAATGAGCAGTTCTTC. Translating gives CASSSPRTGLNEQFF.

CDR3 nucleotides: TGTGCCAGCAGTTTGGGCGGGACAGAACGAGAGACCCAGTACTTC. Translation: CASSLGGTERETQYF. V gene TRBV28 combines with J gene TRBJ2-5; a possible D gene is TRBD1 (7 bases). Germline V gene sequence: CDR1 MDHEN, CDR2 SYDVKM. V lost 3 bases, J lost 4 bases, and 15 bases lay in between. The length of the CDR3 is 15 residues.

The rearrangement links TRBV3-1 (or the pseudogene TRBV3-2) to TRBJ1-2; D perhaps matches TRBD1 (6 bases). The V and J ends lost 4 bases and 2 bases respectively, with 17 bases between them. Germline assignment: CDR1 LGHDT and CDR2 YNNKEL (reference sequence). The CDR3 is 16 residues long. CDR3 sequence: CASSPDRLGPNYGYTF. The CDR3 DNA reads TGTGCCAGCAGCCCCGACAGGCTGGGCCCAAACTATGGCTACACCTTC.

V gene TRBV5-1 combines with J gene TRBJ2-1; 11 bases fit TRBD2. Germline V CDR1 and CDR2: SGHRS, YFSETQ. V lost 5 bases to trimming and J lost 12 bases; unmatched junction nucleotides: 7. This CDR3 region has 13 residues. CDR3 DNA sequence: TGCGCCAGCAGAAGAACCGGGACTAGCGGGCAGTTCTTC. Translating it yields CASRRTGTSGQFF.

The chain is built from TRBV27 and TRBJ1-5; no clear D gene. Germline CDR1 and CDR2: MNHEY and SMNVEV (reference sequence). The CDR3 sequence is 14 residues long. The V and J ends lost 3 bases and 3 bases respectively, with 9 bases between them. CDR3 sequence (DNA): TGTGCCAGCAGTTTGTCGCGGCACAATCAGCCCCAGCATTTT. It codes for CASSLSRHNQPQHF.

V is TRBV19 and J is TRBJ2-1, with D possibly TRBD2 on 5 matching bases. Germline V gene lookup returns CDR1 LNHDA and CDR2 SQIVND (reference sequence). The V end lost 0 bases, the J end lost 1 base, and 19 bases lay between the germline ends. This CDR3 region has 19 residues. CDR3 coding DNA: TGTGCCAGTAGTATAGATCCAGGACTGCTGCGAGGGTCCTACAATGAGCAGTTCTTC. Amino acid sequence: CASSIDPGLLRGSYNEQFF.

This chain uses TRBV30 with TRBJ1-2; a weak D match, TRBD1 (5 bases). V was shortened by 1 base and J by 3 bases, with 15 bases between the two germline ends. CDR3 size: 15 residues. The germline CDR1 and CDR2 sequences are GTSNPN and SVGIG (reference sequence). CDR3 in amino acids: CAWSELDSAHYGYTF. The CDR3 bases are TGTGCCTGGAGTGAACTCGACAGCGCCCACTATGGCTACACCTTC. Filled out from reference TRBV30 and TRBJ1-2, the complete variable domain reads SQTIHQWPATLVQPVGSPLSLECTVEGTSNPNLYWYRQAAGRGLQLLFYSVGIGQISSEVPQNLSASRPQDRQFILSSKKLLLSDSGFYLCAWSELDSAHYGYTFGSGTRLTVV.

This clone was found a few times. The J gene is TRBJ2-7, the V gene TRBV19; TRBD1 might be the D (6 bases). Germline values: CDR1 LNHDA, CDR2 SQIVND (reference sequence). Trimming shortened V by 2 bases and J by 0 bases, and 8 bases separated the two germline ends. The CDR3 length is 14 residues. In nucleotides, the CDR3 is TGTGCCAGTAGTATATCGGACAGCTCCTACGAGCAGTACTTC. This sequence encodes CASSISDSSYEQYF. Drawing the rest from reference TRBV19 and TRBJ2-7, the complete variable domain is DGGITQSPKYLFRKEGQNVTLSCEQNLNHDAMYWYRQDPGQGLRLIYYSQIVNDFQKGDIAEGYSVSREKKESFPLTVTSAQKNPTAFYLCASSISDSSYEQYFGPGTRLTVT.

Here the CDR3 DNA reads TGTGCCACCAGTGATCGACAGTCCTACGAGCAGTACTTC. This translates into CATSDRQSYEQYF. This chain joins TRBV24-1 and TRBJ2-7; a weak D match, TRBD1 (5 bases). CDR1 is KGHDR, CDR2 SFDVKD, per germline. This CDR3 is 13 amino acids long. Deletions cut 3 bases from V and 1 base from J, with 6 bases between.

This clone was found once. The rearrangement links TRBV5-1 to TRBJ2-2, with D perhaps TRBD2 (6 bases). The CDR3 totals 14 residues. Trimming took 0 bases from V and 7 from J, leaving 10 bases between them. Germline V gene data show CDR1 as SGHRS and CDR2 as YFSETQ. CDR3 nucleotides: TGCGCCAGCAGCTTGGCTGGCGGGGACGGGGAGCTGTTTTTT. It encodes CASSLAGGDGELFF.

This clone was counted only a few times. The chain carries TRBV5-1 and TRBJ2-2; 9 nucleotides agree with TRBD2. Germline V gene sequence: CDR1 SGHRS, CDR2 YFSETQ. V lost 4 bases, J lost 4 bases, and 8 bases stayed unmatched. The CDR3 sequence is 16 residues long. For the CDR3, the DNA is TGCGCCAGCAGCGGAGGACTAGCGCGAACCACCGGGGAGCTGTTTTTT. This sequence encodes CASSGGLARTTGELFF.

The chain employs TRBV7-6 and TRBJ2-3, with 8 bases lining up with TRBD2. CDR1 is SGHVS, CDR2 FNYEAQ, per germline. Losses at the gene ends were 3 bases for V and 5 bases for J; bases not matched to a gene: 7. The CDR3 contains 15 residues. The CDR3, as DNA: TGTGCCAGCAGCTTGTCGGACGGGAGGGGAGATACGCAGTATTTT. Encoded protein: CASSLSDGRGDTQYF.

The chain has TRBV20-1 and TRBJ1-1, with 9 bases that match TRBD1. Germline V CDR1 and CDR2: DFQATT, SNEGSKA (reference sequence). The ends lost 5 bases at V and 10 bases at J; junction bases unmatched: 5. This CDR3 has 11 residues. The CDR3 region has the DNA TGCAGTGCTGAGACAGGGGGGGCAGCTTTCTTT. This sequence encodes CSAETGGAAFF.

The V call is TRBV11-2, the J call TRBJ1-1, with D perhaps matching TRBD1 (6 bases). This CDR3 has 14 amino acids. Per germline, CDR1 SGHAT and CDR2 FQNNGV. V lost 5 bases and J lost 7, with 17 bases in between. The CDR3, as DNA: TGTGCCAGCAGCCTTCGACAGGCGCAGAATGAAGCTTTCTTT. As protein: CASSLRQAQNEAFF. Filled out from reference TRBV11-2 and TRBJ1-1, the complete variable domain reads EAGVAQSPRYKIIEKRQSVAFWCNPISGHATLYWYQQILGQGPKLLIQFQNNGVVDDSQLPKDRFSAERLKGVDSTLKIQPAKLEDSAVYLCASSLRQAQNEAFFGQGTRLTVV.

A single count supports this clone. V and J are TRBV18 and TRBJ1-1; D is possibly TRBD1 (6 bases). This CDR3 has 12 amino acids. Trimming removed 4 bases from V and 8 bases from J, with 11 bases in between. The V gene's germline CDR1 is KGHSH and CDR2 LQKENI. This CDR3 reads CASSRGQQEAFF. The CDR3 bases are TGTGCCAGCTCACGGGGACAACAGGAAGCTTTCTTT.

The chain employs TRBV28 and TRBJ1-2; D unresolved. The CDR3 extends over 13 amino acids. Deletions cut 7 bases from V and 3 bases from J, with 12 bases between. From germline, CDR1 is MDHEN and CDR2 SYDVKM. The CDR3 loop is CASTRGNHYGYTF. In DNA form, the CDR3 reads TGTGCCAGCACTAGAGGCAATCACTATGGCTACACCTTC.

This rearrangement joins TRBV29-1 to TRBJ2-3, with 9 bases matching TRBD2. Per the germline V gene, CDR1 is SQVTM and CDR2 is ANQGSEA. The ends lost 7 bases at V and 4 bases at J; junction bases unmatched: 6. This CDR3 has 13 amino acids. The CDR3 loop is CSGASGKADTQYF. The DNA for the CDR3 is TGCAGCGGGGCTAGCGGGAAGGCAGATACGCAGTATTTT.

This rearrangement joins TRBV28 to TRBJ2-6, with D possibly matching TRBD1 (5 bases). V lost 5 bases and J lost 4, with 9 bases in between. Looked up from germline, CDR1 is MDHEN and CDR2 is SYDVKM. There are 14 residues in the CDR3. CDR3 in DNA: TGTGCCAGCAGTCCAGGGTGGGGGGCCAACGTCCTGACTTTC. This sequence encodes CASSPGWGANVLTF.

This sequence joins TRBV2 and TRBJ1-5; no definite D call. V was trimmed by 6 bases and J by 0 bases, leaving 6 bases between them. The CDR3 loop spans 13 amino acids. Germline-derived CDR1 and CDR2 are SNHLY and FYNNEI. The CDR3 is CASSAYSNQPQHF. DNA for the CDR3: TGTGCCAGCAGCGCGTATAGCAATCAGCCCCAGCATTTT.

This clone was seen a single time. This chain connects TRBV2 to TRBJ2-2; 7 positions agree with TRBD2. The V gene's germline CDR1 is SNHLY and CDR2 FYNNEI. V shed 9 bases and J 1 base; nucleotides not matched to a gene: 8. The CDR3 runs 15 residues. The CDR3 DNA follows: TGTGCCAGTTACCCGGGAGGCCTGAACACCGGGGAGCTGTTTTTT. As protein: CASYPGGLNTGELFF.

The chain uses TRBV6-5 and TRBJ1-5; D is ambiguous. Looked up from germline, CDR1 is MNHEY and CDR2 is SVGAGI. The CDR3 spans 11 residues. The V gene lost 8 bases and the J gene lost 9 bases, with 11 bases spanning the gap. The CDR3 DNA sequence: TGTGCCAGCTACGAAGAGGGGCCCCAGCATTTT. Its translation is CASYEEGPQHF.

This chain joins TRBV7-3 and TRBJ2-2, with 10 bases matching TRBD1. Trimming took 5 bases from V and 8 from J; bases not matched to a gene: 14. The CDR3 is 17 residues long. In germline, CDR1 is SGHTA, CDR2 FQGTGA. The CDR3 loop is CASSPAPGTGVAGELFF. Here the CDR3 DNA reads TGTGCCAGCAGCCCTGCGCCCGGGACAGGGGTTGCTGGGGAGCTGTTTTTT.

The J gene is TRBJ2-2, the V gene TRBV5-1; D remains unclear. Trimming removed 6 bases from V and 1 base from J, with 7 bases in between. CDR3 size: 13 residues. Germline V gene sequence: CDR1 SGHRS, CDR2 YFSETQ. For the CDR3, the DNA is TGCGCCAGCAACCCAGGGAACACCGGGGAGCTGTTTTTT. Translated, it gives CASNPGNTGELFF.